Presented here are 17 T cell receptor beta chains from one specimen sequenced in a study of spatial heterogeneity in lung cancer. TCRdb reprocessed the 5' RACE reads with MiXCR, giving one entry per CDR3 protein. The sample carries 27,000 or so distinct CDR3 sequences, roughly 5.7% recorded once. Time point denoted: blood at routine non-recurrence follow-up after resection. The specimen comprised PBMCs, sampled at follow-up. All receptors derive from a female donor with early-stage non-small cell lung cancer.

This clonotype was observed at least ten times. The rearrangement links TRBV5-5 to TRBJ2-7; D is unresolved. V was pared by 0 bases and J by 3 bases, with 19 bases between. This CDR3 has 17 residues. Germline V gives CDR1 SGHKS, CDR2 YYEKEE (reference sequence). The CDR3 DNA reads TGTGCCAGCAGCTTGGATGGCGACGGCGCAAACCACTACGAGCAGTACTTC. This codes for CASSLDGDGANHYEQYF.

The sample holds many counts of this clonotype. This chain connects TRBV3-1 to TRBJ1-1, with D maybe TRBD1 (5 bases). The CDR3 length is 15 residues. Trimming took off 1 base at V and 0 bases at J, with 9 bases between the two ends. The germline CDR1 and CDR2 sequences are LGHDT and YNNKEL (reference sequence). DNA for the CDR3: TGTGCCAGCAGCCAAGTGGGGGTCATGAACACTGAAGCTTTCTTT. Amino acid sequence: CASSQVGVMNTEAFF.

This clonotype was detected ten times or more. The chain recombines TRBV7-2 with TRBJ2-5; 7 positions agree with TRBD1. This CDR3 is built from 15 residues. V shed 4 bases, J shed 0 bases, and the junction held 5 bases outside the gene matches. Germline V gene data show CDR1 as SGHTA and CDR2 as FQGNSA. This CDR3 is CASSSGTAYQETQYF. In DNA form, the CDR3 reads TGTGCCAGCAGCTCTGGGACAGCGTACCAAGAGACCCAGTACTTC.

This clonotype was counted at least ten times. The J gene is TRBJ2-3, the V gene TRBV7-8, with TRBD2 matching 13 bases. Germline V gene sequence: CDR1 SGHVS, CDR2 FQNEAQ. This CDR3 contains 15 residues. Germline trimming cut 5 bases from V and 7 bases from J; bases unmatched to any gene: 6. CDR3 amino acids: CASSPGTSGTYTQYF. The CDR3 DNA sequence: TGTGCCAGCAGCCCAGGGACTAGCGGGACTTATACGCAGTATTTT.

CDR3 sequence: CSASSGGGRGEQYF. The CDR3, as DNA: TGCAGTGCTTCCTCGGGAGGGGGACGGGGCGAGCAGTACTTC. This sequence joins TRBV20-1 and TRBJ2-7, with 8 nucleotides matching TRBD2. Germline V CDR1 and CDR2: DFQATT, SNEGSKA (reference sequence). CDR3 size: 14 residues. J gave up 6 bases and V 5 bases, and 12 bases lay outside the gene matches.

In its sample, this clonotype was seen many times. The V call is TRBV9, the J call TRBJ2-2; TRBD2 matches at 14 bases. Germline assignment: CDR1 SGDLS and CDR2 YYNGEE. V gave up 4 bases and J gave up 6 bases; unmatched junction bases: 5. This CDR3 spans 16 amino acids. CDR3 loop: CASSPRLAGGPGELFF. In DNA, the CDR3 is TGTGCCAGCAGCCCCCGACTAGCGGGAGGGCCCGGGGAGCTGTTTTTT.

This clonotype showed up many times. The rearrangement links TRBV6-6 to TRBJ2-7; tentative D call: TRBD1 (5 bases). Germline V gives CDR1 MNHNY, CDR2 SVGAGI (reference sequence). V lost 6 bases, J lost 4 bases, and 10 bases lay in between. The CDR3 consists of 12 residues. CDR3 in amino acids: CASSRSGYEQYF. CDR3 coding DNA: TGTGCCAGCAGCCGCTCAGGGTACGAGCAGTACTTC.

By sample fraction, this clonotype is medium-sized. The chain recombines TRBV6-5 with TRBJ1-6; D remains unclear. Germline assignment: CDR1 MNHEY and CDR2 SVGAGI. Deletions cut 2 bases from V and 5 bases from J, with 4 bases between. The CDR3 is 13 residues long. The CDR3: CASSYRDNSPLHF. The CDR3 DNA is TGTGCCAGCAGTTACAGGGATAATTCACCCCTCCACTTT.

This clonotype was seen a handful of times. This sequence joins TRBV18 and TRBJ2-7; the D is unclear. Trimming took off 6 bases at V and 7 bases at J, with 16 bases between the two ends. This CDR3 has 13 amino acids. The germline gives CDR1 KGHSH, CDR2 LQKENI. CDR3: CASSRALPDEQYF. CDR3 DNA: TGTGCCAGCTCTCGGGCCCTCCCCGATGAGCAGTACTTC.

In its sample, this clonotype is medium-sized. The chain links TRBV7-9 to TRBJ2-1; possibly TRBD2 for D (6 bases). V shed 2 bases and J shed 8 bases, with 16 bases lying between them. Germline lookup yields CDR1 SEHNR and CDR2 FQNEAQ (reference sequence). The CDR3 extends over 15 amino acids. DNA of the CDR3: TGTGCCAGCAGCTTAAACGGGGGTCGATTTGATGAGCAGTTCTTC. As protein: CASSLNGGRFDEQFF.

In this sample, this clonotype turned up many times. The CDR3 spells CASSSPGTTISGNTIYF. The CDR3 DNA reads TGTGCCAGCAGTTCTCCCGGGACAACTATCTCTGGAAACACCATATATTTT. This sequence joins TRBV28 and TRBJ1-3; D might be TRBD1 (6 bases). There are 17 residues in the CDR3. Germline CDR1 reads MDHEN; CDR2 reads SYDVKM. The ends were cut back, 4 bases at V and 0 bases at J, with 16 bases in the middle. The variable domain in full, completed from reference TRBV28 and TRBJ1-3, reads DVKVTQSSRYLVKRTGEKVFLECVQDMDHENMFWYRQDPGLGLRLIYFSYDVKMKEKGDIPEGYSVSREKKERFSLILESASTNQTSMYLCASSSPGTTISGNTIYFGEGSWLTVV.

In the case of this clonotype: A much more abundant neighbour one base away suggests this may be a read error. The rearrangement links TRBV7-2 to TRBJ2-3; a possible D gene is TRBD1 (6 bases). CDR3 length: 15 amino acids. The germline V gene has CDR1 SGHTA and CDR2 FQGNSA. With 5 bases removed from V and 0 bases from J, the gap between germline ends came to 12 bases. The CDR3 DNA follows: TGTGCCAGCAGCCTACACGGACAGAGCACAGATACGCAGTATTTT. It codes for CASSLHGQSTDTQYF. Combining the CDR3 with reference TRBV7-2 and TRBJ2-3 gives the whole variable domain GAGVSQSPSNKVTEKGKDVELRCDPISGHTALYWYRQSLGQGLEFLIYFQGNSAPDKSGLPSDRFSAERTGGSVSTLTIQRTQQEDSAVYLCASSLHGQSTDTQYFGPGTRLTVL.

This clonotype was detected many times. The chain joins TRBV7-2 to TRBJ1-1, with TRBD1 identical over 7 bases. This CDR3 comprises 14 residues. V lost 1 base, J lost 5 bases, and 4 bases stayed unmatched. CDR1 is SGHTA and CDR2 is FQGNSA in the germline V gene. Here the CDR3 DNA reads TGTGCCAGCAGCTTAGACAACAGGGGTACTGAAGCTTTCTTT. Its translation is CASSLDNRGTEAFF.

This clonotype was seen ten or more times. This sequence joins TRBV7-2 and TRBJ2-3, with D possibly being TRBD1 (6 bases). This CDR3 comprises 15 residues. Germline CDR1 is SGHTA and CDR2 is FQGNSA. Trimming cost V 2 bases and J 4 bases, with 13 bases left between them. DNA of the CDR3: TGTGCCAGCAGCTTAAATGGGGCAGGGGCAGATACGCAGTATTTT. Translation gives CASSLNGAGADTQYF. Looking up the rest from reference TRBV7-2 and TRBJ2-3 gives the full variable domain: GAGVSQSPSNKVTEKGKDVELRCDPISGHTALYWYRQSLGQGLEFLIYFQGNSAPDKSGLPSDRFSAERTGGSVSTLTIQRTQQEDSAVYLCASSLNGAGADTQYFGPGTRLTVL.

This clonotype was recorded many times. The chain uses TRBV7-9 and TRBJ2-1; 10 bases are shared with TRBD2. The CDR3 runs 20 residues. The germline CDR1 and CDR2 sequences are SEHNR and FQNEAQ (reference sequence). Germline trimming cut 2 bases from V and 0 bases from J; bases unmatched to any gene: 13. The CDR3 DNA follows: TGTGCCAGCAGCTTACCCCCGGAGCGGGGGGGCGGGGGCTCCTACAATGAGCAGTTCTTC. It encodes CASSLPPERGGGGSYNEQFF.

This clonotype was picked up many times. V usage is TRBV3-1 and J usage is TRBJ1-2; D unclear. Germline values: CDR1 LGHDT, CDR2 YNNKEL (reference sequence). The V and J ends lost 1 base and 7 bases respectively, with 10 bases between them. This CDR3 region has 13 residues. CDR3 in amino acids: CASSQGAETGYTF. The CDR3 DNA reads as TGTGCCAGCAGCCAAGGGGCGGAAACTGGCTACACCTTC. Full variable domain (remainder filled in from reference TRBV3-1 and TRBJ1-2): DTAVSQTPKYLVTQMGNDKSIKCEQNLGHDTMYWYKQDSKKFLKIMFSYNNKELIINETVPNRFSPKSPDKAHLNLHINSLELGDSAVYFCASSQGAETGYTFGSGTRLTVV.

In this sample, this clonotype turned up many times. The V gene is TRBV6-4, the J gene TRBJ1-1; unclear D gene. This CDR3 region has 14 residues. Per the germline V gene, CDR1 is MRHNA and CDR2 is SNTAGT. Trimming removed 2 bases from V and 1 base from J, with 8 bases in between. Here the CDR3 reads CASSDRAGNTEAFF. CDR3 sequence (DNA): TGTGCCAGCAGTGACCGGGCGGGGAACACTGAAGCTTTCTTT.